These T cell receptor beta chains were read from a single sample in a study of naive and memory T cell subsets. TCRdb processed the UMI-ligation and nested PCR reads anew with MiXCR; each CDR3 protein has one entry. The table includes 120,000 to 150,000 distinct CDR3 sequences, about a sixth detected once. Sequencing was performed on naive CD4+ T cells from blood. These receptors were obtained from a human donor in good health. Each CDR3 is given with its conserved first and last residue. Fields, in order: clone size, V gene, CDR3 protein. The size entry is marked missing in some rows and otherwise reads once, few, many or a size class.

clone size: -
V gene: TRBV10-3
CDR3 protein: CAISDGGRGSNQPQHF

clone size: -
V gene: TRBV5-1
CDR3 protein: CASSKGLAGANNEQFF

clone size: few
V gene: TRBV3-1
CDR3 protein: CASSPRSRTGLHF

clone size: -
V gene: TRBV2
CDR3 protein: CASLTSGSYNEQFF

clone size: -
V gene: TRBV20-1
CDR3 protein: CSARDRSGRDEQYF

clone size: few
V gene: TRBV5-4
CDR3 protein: CASSRGGQGADGANVLTF

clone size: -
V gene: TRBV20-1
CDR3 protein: CSASTGPELFF

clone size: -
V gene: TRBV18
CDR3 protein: CASSGTGRTEAFF

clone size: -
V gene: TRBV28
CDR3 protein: CASSLSVSSGNTIYF

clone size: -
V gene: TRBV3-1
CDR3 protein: CASSLQGTNEKLFF

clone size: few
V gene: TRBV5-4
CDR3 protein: CASSFAPGQRNSPLHF

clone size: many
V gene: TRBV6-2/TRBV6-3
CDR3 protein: CATRTSGSYEQYF

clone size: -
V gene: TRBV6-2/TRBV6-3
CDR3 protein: CASRNIRLGYSYNEQFF

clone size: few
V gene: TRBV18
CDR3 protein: CASSPAYYDSGATHTQYF

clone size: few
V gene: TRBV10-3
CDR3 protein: CAIAGAATNEKLFF

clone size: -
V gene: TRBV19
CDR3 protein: CASSIDRDIQPQHF

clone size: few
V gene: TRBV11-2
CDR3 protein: CASSLLGKDTEAFF

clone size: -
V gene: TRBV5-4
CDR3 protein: CASSSLAGSMTDTQYF

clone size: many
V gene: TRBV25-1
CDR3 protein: CASSDFESGELFF

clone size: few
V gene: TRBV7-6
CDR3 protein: CASSLETSGSYEQFF

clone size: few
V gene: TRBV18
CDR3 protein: CASSPPWEGGETQYF

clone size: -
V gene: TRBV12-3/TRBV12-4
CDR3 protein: CASSPGSGNQPQHF

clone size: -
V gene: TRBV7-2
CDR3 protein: CASSTTGTPPWVQFF

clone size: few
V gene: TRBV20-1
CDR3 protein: CSASKTISYEQYF

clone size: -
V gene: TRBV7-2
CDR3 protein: CASSWREFADTQYF

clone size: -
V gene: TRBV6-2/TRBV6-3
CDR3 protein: CASSYSSSGTADGYTF

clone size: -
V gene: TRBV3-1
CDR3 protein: CASSQGKREGGDTQYF

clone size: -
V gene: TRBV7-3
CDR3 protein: CASSPQTAYNEQFF

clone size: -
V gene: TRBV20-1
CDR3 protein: CSAKFPGTDTQYF

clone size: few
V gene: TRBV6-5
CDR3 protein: CASSRGGRASSYEQYF

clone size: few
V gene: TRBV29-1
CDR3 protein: CSVGEGSLQPQHF

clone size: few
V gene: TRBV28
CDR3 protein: CASSLFGLRWLRNTEAFF

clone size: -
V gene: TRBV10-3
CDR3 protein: CAISGQGTQPQHF

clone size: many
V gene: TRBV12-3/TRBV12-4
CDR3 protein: CASSPLDNDRRYEQYF

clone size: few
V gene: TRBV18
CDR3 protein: CASSPAFSGANVLTF

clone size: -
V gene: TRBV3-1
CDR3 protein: CASSRPWASGSRDNEQFF

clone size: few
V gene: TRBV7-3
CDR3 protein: CASSPAGVTPYEQYF

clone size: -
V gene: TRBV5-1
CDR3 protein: CASSLGQGDGYTF

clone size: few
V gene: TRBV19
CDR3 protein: CASSTLGGGGQYF

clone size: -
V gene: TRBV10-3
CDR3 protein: CAISIVGAGYEQYF

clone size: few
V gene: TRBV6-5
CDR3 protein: CASSYSSSGAASYEQYF

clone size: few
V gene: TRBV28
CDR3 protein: CASSSRHRDFPPGAQYF

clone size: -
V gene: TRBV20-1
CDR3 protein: CSAGYLHDRNEKLFF

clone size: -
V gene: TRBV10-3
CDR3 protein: CAISESGVKPGQEVSYTGELFF

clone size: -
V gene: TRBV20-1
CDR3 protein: CSALKGQPNTEAFF

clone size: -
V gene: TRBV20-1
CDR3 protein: CSASPPGRGHEQFF

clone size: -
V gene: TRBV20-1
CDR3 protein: CSARVFFSGETQYF

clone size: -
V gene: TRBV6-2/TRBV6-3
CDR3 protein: CASSYSTSGSYEQYF